These 27 T cell receptor beta chains were all obtained from the same sample, sequenced in a study of beta chain features in type 1 diabetes listed by TCRdb under 2018. The method behind the library was the immunoSEQ multiplex PCR assay. All of the isolated RNA was reverse transcribed with the High Capacity cDNA Reverse Transcription Kit, so expressed TCRB transcripts were sequenced. TCRdb limited this immuneACCESS table to in-frame rearrangements with V and J called. A share of clones is missing; checked studies link under half to unresolved V genes, and the rest is unexplained. Within this sample are approximately 470,000 clones, with 30% of them counted one time only. Clones ranked in the top ten supply more than 0.055% of the sample. The sample consisted of naive CD4+ T cells from blood. Per the publication, the cell subset or site label means: true naive CD4+ T cells. All receptors come from a man in his late teens or twenties in good health.

A few counts support this clone. This sequence joins TRBV5-6 and TRBJ2-3, with TRBD2 matching 12 bases. This CDR3 contains 15 residues. J lost 1 base, V lost 4 bases, and 1 base had no gene match. Per germline, CDR1 SGHDT and CDR2 YYEEEE. CDR3 nucleotide sequence: TGTGCCAGCAGCCGACTAGCGGGAGGCACAGATACGCAGTATTTT. It encodes CASSRLAGGTDTQYF.

The rearrangement links TRBV13 to TRBJ2-3, with D uncertain. Deletions cut 5 bases from V and 2 bases from J, with 11 bases between. Germline V gene data show CDR1 as PRHDT and CDR2 as FYEKMQ (reference sequence). The CDR3 spans 14 residues. This CDR3 is CASSLVWVTDTQYF. CDR3 coding DNA: TGTGCCAGCAGCCTGGTATGGGTCACAGATACGCAGTATTTT.

This clone was picked up a small number of times. The CDR3: CASSDDRASYNEQFF. The CDR3 DNA follows: TGTGCCAGCAGTGACGACAGGGCCTCCTACAATGAGCAGTTCTTC. This chain links TRBV25-1 with TRBJ2-1, with TRBD1 matching over 7 bases. The J segment lost 0 bases and the V segment lost 3 bases, leaving 2 bases of the junction unmatched. Looked up from germline, CDR1 is MGHDK and CDR2 is SYGVNS. The CDR3 is made up of 15 amino acids.

This clone was detected only once. This CDR3 reads CASSLRGELSYNEQFF. CDR3 in DNA: TGTGCCAGCAGCTTAAGAGGGGAACTCTCCTACAATGAGCAGTTCTTC. The chain uses TRBV7-3 and TRBJ2-1; D is perhaps TRBD1 or TRBD2 (5 bases each). V was clipped by 1 base and J by 0 bases, with 10 bases between them. The germline V gene has CDR1 SGHTA and CDR2 FQGTGA. The length of the CDR3 is 16 residues.

V and J are TRBV18 and TRBJ2-1; 11 nucleotides agree with TRBD2. The junction had 7 bases not matched to a gene; V was cut back by 3 bases and J by 3 bases. CDR1 and CDR2 (germline): KGHSH, LQKENI. The CDR3 consists of 17 residues. CDR3 bases: TGTGCCAGCTCACCCTCCACTAGCGGGAGCCTCTACAATGAGCAGTTCTTC. It specifies CASSPSTSGSLYNEQFF.

This clone was detected only a few times. This chain joins TRBV5-6 and TRBJ1-5, with D hard to call. V lost 4 bases and J 3 bases, leaving 11 bases between the germline ends. The CDR3 length is 14 residues. Germline V gives CDR1 SGHDT, CDR2 YYEEEE. The CDR3: CASSLRASNQPQHF. CDR3 nucleotide sequence: TGTGCCAGCAGCCTCCGGGCCTCCAATCAGCCCCAGCATTTT. Complete variable domain (other parts from reference TRBV5-6 and TRBJ1-5): DAGVTQSPTHLIKTRGQQVTLRCSPKSGHDTVSWYQQALGQGPQFIFQYYEEEERQRGNFPDRFSGHQFPNYSSELNVNALLLGDSALYLCASSLRASNQPQHFGDGTRLSIL.

J is TRBJ2-2 and V is TRBV7-9; TRBD2 matches 12 bases. The trim removed 5 bases at V and 5 bases at J, leaving 6 bases unmatched. Germline V gene sequence: CDR1 SEHNR, CDR2 FQNEAQ (reference sequence). The CDR3 totals 16 residues. The CDR3: CASSPSGRAETGELFF. The CDR3 DNA sequence: TGTGCCAGCAGCCCTAGCGGGAGGGCAGAAACCGGGGAGCTGTTTTTT. The full variable domain, rest sourced from reference TRBV7-9 and TRBJ2-2, is DTGVSQNPRHKITKRGQNVTFRCDPISEHNRLYWYRQTLGQGPEFLTYFQNEAQLEKSRLLSDRFSAERPKGSFSTLEIQRTEQGDSAMYLCASSPSGRAETGELFFGEGSRLTVL.

The chain uses TRBV7-9 and TRBJ2-3, with a possible D match to TRBD1 (5 bases). CDR3 length: 14 amino acids. V lost 5 bases and J 4 bases, leaving 13 bases between the germline ends. Per the germline V gene, CDR1 is SEHNR and CDR2 is FQNEAQ (reference sequence). CDR3 amino acids: CASSPQGMADTQYF. The CDR3, as DNA: TGTGCCAGCAGCCCCCAGGGTATGGCAGATACGCAGTATTTT.

The rearrangement links TRBV9 to TRBJ1-4; no clear D gene. V dropped 1 base and J dropped 0 bases, with 7 bases sitting between them. The CDR3 sequence is 15 residues long. CDR1 is SGDLS, CDR2 YYNGEE, per germline. The CDR3 region has the DNA TGTGCCAGCAGCGTACGGGCTGCAACTAATGAAAAACTGTTTTTT. Translated, it gives CASSVRAATNEKLFF.

The chain is built from TRBV25-1 and TRBJ1-2; no clear D. The CDR3 is made up of 14 amino acids. The V end lost 0 bases, the J end lost 6 bases, and 11 bases lay between the germline ends. The germline gives CDR1 MGHDK, CDR2 SYGVNS. This CDR3 reads CASSEYGRTHGYTF. The CDR3 DNA follows: TGTGCCAGCAGTGAATACGGCAGGACCCATGGCTACACCTTC.

The chain combines TRBV7-9 with TRBJ2-7; possibly TRBD1 for D (5 bases). This CDR3 region has 13 residues. Looked up from germline, CDR1 is SEHNR and CDR2 is FQNEAQ (reference sequence). V was pared by 5 bases and J by 0 bases, with 8 bases between. The CDR3 nucleotides read TGTGCCAGCAGCAGGGGCGTCTCCTACGAGCAGTACTTC. Protein sequence: CASSRGVSYEQYF.

V is TRBV23-1 and J is TRBJ2-7; TRBD1 might be the D (6 bases). TRBV23-1 counts as an open reading frame of uncertain function. V lost 8 bases to trimming and J lost 4 bases, with 18 bases between them. This CDR3 has 14 amino acids. CDR3 protein: CASGNSQGRYEQYF. CDR3 nucleotides: TGCGCCAGCGGCAATAGCCAGGGGCGGTACGAGCAGTACTTC.

The V call is TRBV29-1, the J call TRBJ2-7; 7 positions agree with TRBD1. The CDR3 is made up of 14 amino acids. Germline trimming cut 6 bases from V and 1 base from J; bases unmatched to any gene: 9. CDR1 and CDR2 (germline): SQVTM, ANQGSEA. DNA of the CDR3: TGCAGCGTGGTCCCGGACAGGAATTCCTACGAGCAGTACTTC. This translates into CSVVPDRNSYEQYF.

The chain carries TRBV5-1 and TRBJ2-3, with 9 bases fitting TRBD1. Germline trimming cut 3 bases from V and 6 bases from J; bases unmatched to any gene: 8. The CDR3 has 15 amino acids. CDR1 is SGHRS, CDR2 YFSETQ, per germline. The CDR3 DNA sequence: TGCGCCAGCAGCTGGGGGACAGGGAGATGGGATACGCAGTATTTT. Translating it yields CASSWGTGRWDTQYF.

Only a few counts were recorded for this clone. The rearrangement links TRBV25-1 to TRBJ2-3; D is unresolved. Trimming took 0 bases from V and 0 from J, leaving 7 bases between them. This CDR3 is built from 15 residues. Germline CDR1 is MGHDK and CDR2 is SYGVNS. This CDR3 reads CASSEYIASTDTQYF. The CDR3 region has the DNA TGTGCCAGCAGTGAATATATAGCCAGCACAGATACGCAGTATTTT.

This chain links TRBV19 with TRBJ2-4; 8 bases line up with TRBD2. This CDR3 has 14 residues. Germline-derived CDR1 and CDR2 are LNHDA and SQIVND (reference sequence). The V and J ends lost 4 bases and 6 bases, in that order; junction bases with no gene match: 5. The CDR3 protein is CASSTAGGINIQYF. CDR3 sequence (DNA): TGTGCCAGTAGTACGGCGGGAGGAATAAACATTCAGTACTTC.

The table lists this clone with a few counts. This chain connects TRBV9 to TRBJ2-7; 7 bases map to TRBD2. This CDR3 is built from 15 residues. Germline trimming cut 1 base from V and 2 bases from J; bases unmatched to any gene: 6. The germline CDR1 and CDR2 sequences are SGDLS and YYNGEE. CDR3 DNA: TGTGCCAGCAGCGTAACGGCTAGCGGAGCCTACGAGCAGTACTTC. As protein: CASSVTASGAYEQYF. Full variable domain (rest looked up from reference TRBV9 and TRBJ2-7): DSGVTQTPKHLITATGQRVTLRCSPRSGDLSVYWYQQSLDQGLQFLIQYYNGEERAKGNILERFSAQQFPDLHSELNLSSLELGDSALYFCASSVTASGAYEQYFGPGTRLTVT.

The chain recombines TRBV7-3 with TRBJ2-1; D gene ambiguous. The length of the CDR3 is 13 residues. Germline V lookup: CDR1 SGHTA, CDR2 FQGTGA. V was pared by 1 base and J by 9 bases, with 10 bases between. CDR3: CASSLITFGEQFF. In nucleotides, the CDR3 is TGTGCCAGCAGCTTAATTACCTTCGGTGAGCAGTTCTTC.

The chain employs TRBV18 and TRBJ2-3; TRBD2 is a possible D gene (5 bases). From germline, CDR1 is KGHSH and CDR2 LQKENI. Trimming took off 0 bases at V and 5 bases at J, with 6 bases between the two ends. The length of the CDR3 is 13 residues. CDR3 sequence: CASSPPTRDTQYF. The CDR3 DNA is TGTGCCAGCTCACCACCTACTAGAGATACGCAGTATTTT.

This clone was recorded a few times. V is TRBV5-1 and J is TRBJ2-3; D is unclear. This CDR3 is 14 amino acids long. Trimming took 0 bases from V and 2 from J, leaving 7 bases between them. Germline CDR1 reads SGHRS; CDR2 reads YFSETQ. The CDR3 nucleotides are TGCGCCAGCAGCTTGGCCAGTTCCACAGATACGCAGTATTTT. Protein product: CASSLASSTDTQYF.

The chain employs TRBV15 and TRBJ2-1; 7 bases are a match to TRBD2. The CDR3 sequence is 17 residues long. Germline trimming cut 0 bases from V and 0 bases from J; bases unmatched to any gene: 5. Germline V CDR1 and CDR2: LNHNV, YYDKDF (reference sequence). This chain's CDR3 is CATSRDLGGSSYNEQFF. The DNA of the CDR3 is TGTGCCACCAGCAGAGATCTCGGCGGGAGCTCCTACAATGAGCAGTTCTTC.

This clone was detected once. The chain joins TRBV7-3 to TRBJ2-2, with D maybe TRBD2 (6 bases). The germline CDR1 and CDR2 sequences are SGHTA and FQGTGA. The CDR3 covers 14 residues. V lost 5 bases, J lost 4 bases, and 11 bases lay in between. The CDR3 DNA sequence: TGTGCCAGCAGCCCGGAGGGCCCCACCGGGGAGCTGTTTTTT. This gives the protein CASSPEGPTGELFF.

CDR3 coding DNA: TGTGCCTGGAGTGTACCAGGGCACAGCTCTGGAAACACCATATATTTT. It encodes CAWSVPGHSSGNTIYF. The gene calls are TRBV30 and TRBJ1-3; the D gene is possibly TRBD1 (5 bases). The germline V and J ends were trimmed by 0 bases and 0 bases, with 12 bases remaining between them. Germline CDR1 GTSNPN, CDR2 SVGIG (reference sequence). This CDR3 has 16 amino acids. The complete variable domain, with remaining parts taken from reference TRBV30 and TRBJ1-3, reads SQTIHQWPATLVQPVGSPLSLECTVEGTSNPNLYWYRQAAGRGLQLLFYSVGIGQISSEVPQNLSASRPQDRQFILSSKKLLLSDSGFYLCAWSVPGHSSGNTIYFGEGSWLTVV.

J is TRBJ1-1 and V is TRBV29-1, with D hard to call. This CDR3 spans 13 amino acids. Germline V gene data show CDR1 as SQVTM and CDR2 as ANQGSEA. Trimming left V 3 bases short and J 1 base short, with 9 bases between. Here the CDR3 DNA reads TGCAGCGTTGACGACGACGGGAACACTGAAGCTTTCTTT. Its translation is CSVDDDGNTEAFF.

This clone was detected only a few times. This sample includes further DNA sequences coding for the same CDR3. Here the CDR3 DNA reads TGTGCCAGTAGCCGAACAGGCAATGAGCAGTTCTTC. It yields the protein CASSRTGNEQFF. The chain joins TRBV19 to TRBJ2-1; possible D gene TRBD1, 5 bases. There are 12 residues in the CDR3. CDR1 is LNHDA and CDR2 is SQIVND in the germline V gene (reference sequence). V was shortened by 6 bases and J by 6 bases, with 9 bases between the two germline ends.

The chain combines TRBV10-3 with TRBJ1-1, with D perhaps TRBD1 (5 bases). Germline lookup yields CDR1 ENHRY and CDR2 SYGVKD. V shed 6 bases and J shed 1 base, with 12 bases lying between them. The CDR3 loop spans 14 amino acids. CDR3 in amino acids: CAIRSLQGNTEAFF. In DNA form, the CDR3 reads TGTGCCATCAGATCGCTCCAGGGGAACACTGAAGCTTTCTTT.

The chain recombines TRBV29-1 with TRBJ1-1; D remains unclear. Germline assignment: CDR1 SQVTM and CDR2 ANQGSEA. The CDR3 is 9 amino acids. Between the trimmed V and J ends, which lost 4 bases and 4 bases, there was a span of 1 base. CDR3 DNA sequence: TGCAGCGTTGTCACTGAAGCTTTCTTT. Encoded protein: CSVVTEAFF.